The 10 T cell receptor beta chains below were found in one sample sequenced in a study of immune evolution from preneoplasia to lung adenocarcinoma. Method: immunoSEQ multiplex PCR; TCRdb's copy keeps in-frame clones and lacks some. The table lists 3,000 to 4,500 clones, around 67% of them singletons. The sequenced sample consisted of FFPE minimally invasive lung adenocarcinoma tissue. These receptor sequences come from a person aged 60-80 years with lung adenocarcinoma.

The chain joins TRBV13 to TRBJ2-3; TRBD1 might be the D (6 bases). The V end lost 7 bases, the J end lost 4 bases, and 18 bases lay between the germline ends. CDR1 and CDR2 from the germline V gene are PRHDT and FYEKMQ (reference sequence). This CDR3 is built from 15 residues. CDR3 loop: CASNLRQVGSDTQYF. In DNA form, the CDR3 reads TGTGCCAGCAATCTAAGACAGGTTGGTTCAGATACGCAGTATTTT.

The CDR3 is CASTRQGVWEQYF. In nucleotides, the CDR3 is TGTGCCAGCACCAGACAGGGGGTTTGGGAGCAGTACTTC. The rearrangement joins TRBV11-2 to TRBJ2-7, with 9 bases lining up with TRBD1. V lost 7 bases, J lost 7 bases, and 8 bases stayed unmatched. The CDR3 is 13 amino acids. Germline V gene data show CDR1 as SGHAT and CDR2 as FQNNGV.

This rearrangement joins TRBV10-3 to TRBJ2-2, with 9 bases lining up with TRBD2. V was clipped by 2 bases and J by 1 base; unmatched bases: 5. The CDR3 loop spans 17 amino acids. Germline V gene sequence: CDR1 ENHRY, CDR2 SYGVKD. The DNA for the CDR3 is TGTGCCATCAGTGAGCGCTTTAGCGGGGGGAACACCGGGGAGCTGTTTTTT. It is translated as CAISERFSGGNTGELFF.

The V and J genes are TRBV9 and TRBJ2-3; possible D gene TRBD2, 6 bases. This CDR3 spans 18 amino acids. Germline V gives CDR1 SGDLS, CDR2 YYNGEE. Between the trimmed V and J ends, which lost 3 bases and 3 bases, there was a span of 23 bases. CDR3 protein: CASSGETPGLEPTDTQYF. The DNA of the CDR3 is TGTGCCAGCAGCGGAGAGACACCGGGACTCGAACCAACAGATACGCAGTATTTT.

This clone showed up just once. This chain joins TRBV5-1 and TRBJ1-5, with D tentatively TRBD1 (6 bases). The CDR3 is 13 residues long. Trimming shortened V by 4 bases and J by 3 bases, and 8 bases separated the two germline ends. The germline V gene encodes CDR1 SGHRS and CDR2 YFSETQ. The CDR3 DNA reads as TGCGCCAGCAGCCCAGGGGACAATCAGCCCCAGCATTTT. The encoded protein is CASSPGDNQPQHF.

V and J are TRBV2 and TRBJ1-4; tentatively, D is TRBD1 (5 bases). Per the germline V gene, CDR1 is SNHLY and CDR2 is FYNNEI. Deletions cut 5 bases from V and 8 bases from J, with 9 bases between. The CDR3 is 12 residues long. Written as DNA, the CDR3 is TGTGCCAGCAGTCTTAGACAGGAAAAACTGTTTTTT. Residues: CASSLRQEKLFF. The full variable domain, rest sourced from reference TRBV2 and TRBJ1-4, is EPEVTQTPSHQVTQMGQEVILRCVPISNHLYFYWYRQILGQKVEFLVSFYNNEISEKSEIFDDQFSVERPDGSNFTLKIRSTKLEDSAMYFCASSLRQEKLFFGSGTQLSVL.

The chain carries TRBV10-3 and TRBJ2-5; TRBD2 matches at 11 bases. V shed 0 bases, J shed 9 bases, and the junction held 12 bases outside the gene matches. This CDR3 is 17 amino acids long. CDR1 is ENHRY, CDR2 SYGVKD, per germline. The CDR3 DNA sequence: TGTGCCATCAGTGAGTCGAACCCTAGCGGGGGGCCTGGGGCCCAGTACTTC. Translation: CAISESNPSGGPGAQYF.

This clone appeared a few times. CDR3 residues: CASTRGSAYEQYF. In DNA, the CDR3 is TGTGCCAGCACCCGAGGGTCAGCCTACGAGCAGTACTTC. This rearrangement joins TRBV6-5 to TRBJ2-7, with a possible D match to TRBD2 (5 bases). The germline gives CDR1 MNHEY, CDR2 SVGAGI. The ends were cut back, 7 bases at V and 2 bases at J, with 12 bases in the middle. The CDR3 has 13 amino acids.

The J gene is TRBJ2-3, the V gene TRBV4-3; 7 bases line up with TRBD1. The CDR3 runs to 16 residues. Per germline, CDR1 LGHNA and CDR2 YSLEER. J gave up 3 bases and V 0 bases, and 6 bases lay outside the gene matches. In DNA, the CDR3 is TGCGCCAGCAGCCAAGAAAGGGGGCGTTGGACAGATACGCAGTATTTT. Translation gives CASSQERGRWTDTQYF.

The J gene is TRBJ2-6, the V gene TRBV10-3; 9 nucleotides agree with TRBD1. CDR1 ENHRY and CDR2 SYGVKD come from the germline V gene. This CDR3 is built from 17 residues. The trim removed 5 bases at V and 3 bases at J, leaving 8 bases unmatched. For the CDR3, the DNA is TGTGCCATCAGTCCCATTACAGGGGGCGGTGGGGCCAACGTCCTGACTTTC. Amino acids: CAISPITGGGGANVLTF.